This section outlines one TCR beta chain sequence together with its context. Its specificity is unknown. This entry is derived from a study of T cell repertoires in cytomegalovirus infection. Turning to the study itself: Matching HLA type, along with CMV infection, was indicated by public TCR beta signatures. Findings and limits, study-wide: Cumulative public TCR beta family frequency identified CMV carriers with the relevant HLA. Within the response measured ex vivo, HLA-C-restricted CMV-specific TCR beta clonotypes were dominant.

Using its own MiXCR run on the reads, TCRdb lists one record per CDR3 protein. Here the sample spans 350,000 to 550,000 distinct CDR3 sequences, around 32% being singletons. The CDR3 sequence is 16 residues long. Deletions cut 2 bases from V and 7 bases from J, with 15 bases between. Germline V CDR1 and CDR2: SGHAT, FQNNGV. Sequencing was performed on PBMCs. The chain couples TRBV11-2 to TRBJ1-6; D not certain. The sequence was obtained from a human donor in good health (CMV status not recorded). Some clones in this sample may be carry-over from other donors' samples. The CDR3, as DNA: TGTGCCAGCAGCTTACGGGCAATAGGAGGAAATTCACCCCTCCACTTT. Its protein is CASSLRAIGGNSPLHF.